A single T cell receptor beta chain is shown here with its context. The CDR3 consists of 15 residues. The germline gives CDR1 MDHEN, CDR2 SYDVKM. The V gene end was trimmed by 3 bases and the J gene end by 1 base; junction bases not matched to a gene: 5. In the original workflow: The assay estimated nucleated cells by amplifying reference gene primers. The repertoire was sequenced with immunoSEQ multiplex PCR; TCRdb's copy has only in-frame clones and lacks some. The V and J calls and the clone size are those of that table, but D and trimming were determined from the DNA. Of roughly 99,000 clones in the sample, more than 70% were seen once. The sample comes from a study of blood T cell repertoires in COVID-19. Overall study context: COVID-19 samples, acute and convalescent, were from the United States, Italy and Spain. From T cells, B-cell-depleted T cells, or PBMCs came the material, which was cDNA or gDNA.

The sequenced sample consisted of peripheral blood. This chain uses TRBV28 with TRBJ1-1, with 7 bases aligning to TRBD1. The TCR was taken from a man in his forties or fifties with active or convalescent COVID-19. CDR3 sequence: CASSFDRAWNTEAFF. CDR3 in DNA: TGTGCCAGCAGTTTCGACAGGGCCTGGAACACTGAAGCTTTCTTT.